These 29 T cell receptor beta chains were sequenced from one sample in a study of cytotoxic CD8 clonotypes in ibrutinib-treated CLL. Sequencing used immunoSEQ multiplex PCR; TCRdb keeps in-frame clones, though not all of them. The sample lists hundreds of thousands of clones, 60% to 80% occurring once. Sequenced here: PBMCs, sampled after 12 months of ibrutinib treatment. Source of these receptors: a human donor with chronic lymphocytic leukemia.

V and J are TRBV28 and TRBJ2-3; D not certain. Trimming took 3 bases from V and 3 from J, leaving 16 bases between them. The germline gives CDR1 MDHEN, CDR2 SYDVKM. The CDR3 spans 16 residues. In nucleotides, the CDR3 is TGTGCCAGCAGTTTTTTGGCCCTACGTGTGACAGATACGCAGTATTTT. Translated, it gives CASSFLALRVTDTQYF.

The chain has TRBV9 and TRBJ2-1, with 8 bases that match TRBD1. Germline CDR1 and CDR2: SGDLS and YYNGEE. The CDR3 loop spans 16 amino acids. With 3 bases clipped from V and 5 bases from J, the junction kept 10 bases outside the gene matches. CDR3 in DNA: TGTGCCAGCAGCGGAGTGAGGGACAGGTGGGACAATGAGCAGTTCTTC. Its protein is CASSGVRDRWDNEQFF. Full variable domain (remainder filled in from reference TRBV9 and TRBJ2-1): DSGVTQTPKHLITATGQRVTLRCSPRSGDLSVYWYQQSLDQGLQFLIQYYNGEERAKGNILERFSAQQFPDLHSELNLSSLELGDSALYFCASSGVRDRWDNEQFFGPGTRLTVL.

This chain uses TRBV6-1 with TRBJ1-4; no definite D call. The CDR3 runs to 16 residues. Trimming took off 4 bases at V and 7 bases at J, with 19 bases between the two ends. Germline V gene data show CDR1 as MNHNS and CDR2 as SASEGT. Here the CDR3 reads CASSAGWEEWGEKLFF. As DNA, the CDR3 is TGTGCCAGCAGTGCCGGGTGGGAGGAGTGGGGTGAAAAACTGTTTTTT.

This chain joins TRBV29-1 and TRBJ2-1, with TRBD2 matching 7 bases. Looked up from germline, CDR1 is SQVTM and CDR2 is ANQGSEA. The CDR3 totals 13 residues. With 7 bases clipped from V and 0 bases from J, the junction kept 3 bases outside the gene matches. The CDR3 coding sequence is TGCAGCGCCCGGGACTACTCCTACAATGAGCAGTTCTTC. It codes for CSARDYSYNEQFF.

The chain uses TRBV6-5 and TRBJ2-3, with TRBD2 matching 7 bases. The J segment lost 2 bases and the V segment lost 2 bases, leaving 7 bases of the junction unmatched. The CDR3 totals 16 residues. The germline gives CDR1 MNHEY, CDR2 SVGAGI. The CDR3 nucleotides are TGTGCCAGCAGTTACAAAGCGGGAAAAGTCACAGATACGCAGTATTTT. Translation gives CASSYKAGKVTDTQYF.

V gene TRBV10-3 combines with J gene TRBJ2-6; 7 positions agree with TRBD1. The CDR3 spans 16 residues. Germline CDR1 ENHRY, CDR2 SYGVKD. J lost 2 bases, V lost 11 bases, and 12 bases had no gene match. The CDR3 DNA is TGTGCCGCCCAACCAACAGGGGCCGCTGGGGCCAACGTCCTGACTTTC. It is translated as CAAQPTGAAGANVLTF.

CDR3 DNA: TGTGCCAGCAGTTACTCGCAGGGCCCAGATACGCAGTATTTT. Its translation is CASSYSQGPDTQYF. The V call is TRBV6-6, the J call TRBJ2-3, with D maybe TRBD1 (5 bases). The CDR3 is 14 amino acids. V was clipped by 0 bases and J by 4 bases, with 8 bases between them. Per the germline V gene, CDR1 is MNHNY and CDR2 is SVGAGI (reference sequence).

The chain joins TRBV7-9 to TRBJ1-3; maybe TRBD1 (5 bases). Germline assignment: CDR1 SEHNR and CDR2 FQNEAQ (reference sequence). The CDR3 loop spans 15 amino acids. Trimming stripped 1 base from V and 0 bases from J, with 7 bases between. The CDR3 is CASSLDRNSGNTIYF. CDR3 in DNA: TGTGCCAGCAGCTTAGACAGGAACTCTGGAAACACCATATATTTT.

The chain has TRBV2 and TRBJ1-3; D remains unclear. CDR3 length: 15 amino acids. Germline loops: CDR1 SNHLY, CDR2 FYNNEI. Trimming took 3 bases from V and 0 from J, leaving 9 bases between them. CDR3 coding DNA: TGTGCCAGCAGTGAGGTCAGCCGCTCTGGAAACACCATATATTTT. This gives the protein CASSEVSRSGNTIYF.

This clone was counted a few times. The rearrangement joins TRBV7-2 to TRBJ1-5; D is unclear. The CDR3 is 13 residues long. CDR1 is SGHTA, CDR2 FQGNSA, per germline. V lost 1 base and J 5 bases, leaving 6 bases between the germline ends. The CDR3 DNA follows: TGTGCCAGCAGCTTAGGCCCGGATCAGCCCCAGCATTTT. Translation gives CASSLGPDQPQHF. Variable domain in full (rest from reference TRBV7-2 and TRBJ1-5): GAGVSQSPSNKVTEKGKDVELRCDPISGHTALYWYRQSLGQGLEFLIYFQGNSAPDKSGLPSDRFSAERTGGSVSTLTIQRTQQEDSAVYLCASSLGPDQPQHFGDGTRLSIL.

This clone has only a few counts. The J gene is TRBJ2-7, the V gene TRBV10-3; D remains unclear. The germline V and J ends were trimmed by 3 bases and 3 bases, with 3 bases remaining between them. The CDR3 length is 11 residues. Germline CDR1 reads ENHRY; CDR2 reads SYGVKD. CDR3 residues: CAISDGYEQYF. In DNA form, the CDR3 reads TGTGCCATCAGTGACGGCTACGAGCAGTACTTC.

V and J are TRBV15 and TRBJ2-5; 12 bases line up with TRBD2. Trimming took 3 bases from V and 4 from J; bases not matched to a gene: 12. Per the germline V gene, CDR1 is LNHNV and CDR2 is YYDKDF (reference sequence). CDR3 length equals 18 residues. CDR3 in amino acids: CATSRDLAGGPVGETQYF. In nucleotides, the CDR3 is TGTGCCACCAGCAGGGACCTAGCGGGGGGGCCGGTTGGAGAGACCCAGTACTTC.

The CDR3 DNA sequence: TGTGCCATCAGTGAGTCTCGGTTGGTCGGCGAGCAGTACTTC. Protein product: CAISESRLVGEQYF. The chain combines TRBV10-3 with TRBJ2-7; no clear D. The CDR3 totals 14 residues. CDR1 and CDR2 from the germline V gene are ENHRY and SYGVKD. The V end was cut by 0 bases, the J end by 6 bases, with 12 bases between.

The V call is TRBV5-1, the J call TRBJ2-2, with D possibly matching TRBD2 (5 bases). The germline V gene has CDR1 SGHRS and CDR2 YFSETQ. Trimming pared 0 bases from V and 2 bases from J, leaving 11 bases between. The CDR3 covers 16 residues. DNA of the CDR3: TGCGCCAGCAGCTTGGCCGCTAGCAGTAACACCGGGGAGCTGTTTTTT. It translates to CASSLAASSNTGELFF.

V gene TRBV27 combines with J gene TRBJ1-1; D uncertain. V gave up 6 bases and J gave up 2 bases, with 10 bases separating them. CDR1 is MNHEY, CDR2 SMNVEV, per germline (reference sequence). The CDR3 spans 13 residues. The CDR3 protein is CASRTRQNTEAFF. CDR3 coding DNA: TGTGCCAGCAGGACCCGTCAAAACACTGAAGCTTTCTTT.

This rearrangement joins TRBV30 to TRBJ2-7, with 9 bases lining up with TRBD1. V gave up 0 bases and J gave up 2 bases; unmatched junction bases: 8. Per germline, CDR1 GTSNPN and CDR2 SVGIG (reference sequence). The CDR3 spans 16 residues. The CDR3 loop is CAWSVPPHRGPYEQYF. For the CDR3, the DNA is TGTGCCTGGAGTGTACCGCCCCACAGGGGGCCCTACGAGCAGTACTTC.

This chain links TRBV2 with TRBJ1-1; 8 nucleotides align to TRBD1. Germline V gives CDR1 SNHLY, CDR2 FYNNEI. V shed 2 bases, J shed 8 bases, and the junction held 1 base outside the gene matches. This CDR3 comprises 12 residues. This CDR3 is CASSEWDREAFF. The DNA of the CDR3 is TGTGCCAGCAGTGAATGGGACAGGGAAGCTTTCTTT.

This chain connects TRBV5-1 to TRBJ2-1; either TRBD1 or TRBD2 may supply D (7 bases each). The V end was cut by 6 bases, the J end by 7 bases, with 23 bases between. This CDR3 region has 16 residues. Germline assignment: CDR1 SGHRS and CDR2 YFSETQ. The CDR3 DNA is TGCGCCAGCACACCCCCCCCGACAGGGAGGGCAAATGAGCAGTTCTTC. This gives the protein CASTPPPTGRANEQFF. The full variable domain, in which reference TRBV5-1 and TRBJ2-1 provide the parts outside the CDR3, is KAGVTQTPRYLIKTRGQQVTLSCSPISGHRSVSWYQQTPGQGLQFLFEYFSETQRNKGNFPGRFSGRQFSNSRSEMNVSTLELGDSALYLCASTPPPTGRANEQFFGPGTRLTVL.

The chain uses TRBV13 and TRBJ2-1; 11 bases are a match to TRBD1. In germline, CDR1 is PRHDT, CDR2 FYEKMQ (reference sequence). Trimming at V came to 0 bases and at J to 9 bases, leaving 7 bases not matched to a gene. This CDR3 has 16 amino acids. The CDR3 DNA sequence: TGTGCCAGCAGCTTAGGTGGGACAGGGGGACGGGGTGAGCAGTTCTTC. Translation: CASSLGGTGGRGEQFF. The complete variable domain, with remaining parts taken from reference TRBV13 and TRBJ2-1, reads AAGVIQSPRHLIKEKRETATLKCYPIPRHDTVYWYQQGPGQDPQFLISFYEKMQSDKGSIPDRFSAQQFSDYHSELNMSSLELGDSALYFCASSLGGTGGRGEQFFGPGTRLTVL.

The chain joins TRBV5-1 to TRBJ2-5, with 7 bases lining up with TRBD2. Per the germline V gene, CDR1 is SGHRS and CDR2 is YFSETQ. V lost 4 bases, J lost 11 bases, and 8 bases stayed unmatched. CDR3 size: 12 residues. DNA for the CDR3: TGCGCCAGCAGCCTACCGACTAGCTTACAGTACTTC. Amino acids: CASSLPTSLQYF.

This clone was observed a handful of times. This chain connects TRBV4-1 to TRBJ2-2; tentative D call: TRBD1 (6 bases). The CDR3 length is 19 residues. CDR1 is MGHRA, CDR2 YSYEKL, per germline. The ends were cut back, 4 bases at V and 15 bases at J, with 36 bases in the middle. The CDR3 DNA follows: TGCGCCAGCAGCCCGAAACCGGGAACCGGGACACGCATTACCGGTAATTTGTTTTTT. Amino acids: CASSPKPGTGTRITGNLFF.

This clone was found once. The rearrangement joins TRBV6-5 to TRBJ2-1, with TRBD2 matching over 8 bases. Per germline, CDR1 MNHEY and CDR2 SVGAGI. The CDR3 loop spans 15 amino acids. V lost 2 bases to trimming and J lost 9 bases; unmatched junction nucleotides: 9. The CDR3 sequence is CASSYGGTSGGEQFF. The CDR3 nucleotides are TGTGCCAGCAGTTACGGGGGGACTAGTGGCGGTGAGCAGTTCTTC.

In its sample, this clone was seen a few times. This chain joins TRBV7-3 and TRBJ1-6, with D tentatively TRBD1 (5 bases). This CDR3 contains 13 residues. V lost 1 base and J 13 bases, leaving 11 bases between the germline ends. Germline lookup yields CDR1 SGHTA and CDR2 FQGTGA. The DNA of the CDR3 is TGTGCCAGCAGCTTAAAAGGGGACTCGCCCCTCCACTTT. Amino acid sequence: CASSLKGDSPLHF.

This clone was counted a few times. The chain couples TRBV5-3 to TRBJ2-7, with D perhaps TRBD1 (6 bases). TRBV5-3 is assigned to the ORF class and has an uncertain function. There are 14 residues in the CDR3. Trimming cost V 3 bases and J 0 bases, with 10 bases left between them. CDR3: CARSSRDNSYEQYF. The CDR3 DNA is TGTGCCAGAAGCTCCCGGGACAACTCCTACGAGCAGTACTTC.

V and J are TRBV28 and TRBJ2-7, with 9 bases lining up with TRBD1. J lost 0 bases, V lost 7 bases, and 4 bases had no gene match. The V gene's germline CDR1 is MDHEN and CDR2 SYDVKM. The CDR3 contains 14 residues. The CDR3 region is CASKGQGHSYEQYF. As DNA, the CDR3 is TGTGCCAGCAAAGGACAGGGGCACTCCTACGAGCAGTACTTC.

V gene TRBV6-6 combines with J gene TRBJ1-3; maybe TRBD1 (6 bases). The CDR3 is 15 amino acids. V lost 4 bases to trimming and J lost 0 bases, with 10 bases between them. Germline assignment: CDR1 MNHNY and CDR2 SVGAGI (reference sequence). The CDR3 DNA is TGTGCCAGCAGTTTGGGGGGGCACTCTGGAAACACCATATATTTT. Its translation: CASSLGGHSGNTIYF.

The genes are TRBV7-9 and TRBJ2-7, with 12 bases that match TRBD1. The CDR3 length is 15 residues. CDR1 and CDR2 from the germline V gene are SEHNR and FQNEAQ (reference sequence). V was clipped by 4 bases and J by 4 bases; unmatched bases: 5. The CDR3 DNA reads TGTGCCAGCAGCTCGGGACAGGGGGCATATTACGAGCAGTACTTC. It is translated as CASSSGQGAYYEQYF. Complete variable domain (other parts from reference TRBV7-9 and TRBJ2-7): DTGVSQNPRHKITKRGQNVTFRCDPISEHNRLYWYRQTLGQGPEFLTYFQNEAQLEKSRLLSDRFSAERPKGSFSTLEIQRTEQGDSAMYLCASSSGQGAYYEQYFGPGTRLTVT.

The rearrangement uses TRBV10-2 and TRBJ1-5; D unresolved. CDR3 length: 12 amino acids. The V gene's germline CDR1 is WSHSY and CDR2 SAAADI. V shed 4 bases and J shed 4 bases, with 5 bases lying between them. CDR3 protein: CASSGRNQPQHF. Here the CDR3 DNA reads TGCGCCAGCAGTGGAAGGAATCAGCCCCAGCATTTT.

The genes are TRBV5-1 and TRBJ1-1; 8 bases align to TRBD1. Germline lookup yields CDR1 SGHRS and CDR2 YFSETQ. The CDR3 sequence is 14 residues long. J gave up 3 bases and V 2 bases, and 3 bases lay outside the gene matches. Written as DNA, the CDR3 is TGCGCCAGCAGCTTACAGGGGGGTGACACTGAAGCTTTCTTT. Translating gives CASSLQGGDTEAFF.